These 23 T cell receptor beta chains originate from one sample sequenced in a study of PD-L1 blockade in urothelial cancer. The sample's time point: pretreatment peripheral blood. Measured with immunoSEQ multiplex PCR; TCRdb has only the in-frame clones, and not every one. This table holds about 63,000 clones, roughly 80% found once. The input for sequencing was PBMCs, taken around atezolizumab (anti-PD-L1) treatment. The receptors were gathered from a man aged 65 to 85 with urothelial cancer.

This rearrangement joins TRBV6-1 to TRBJ1-2, with D perhaps matching TRBD1 (6 bases). In germline, CDR1 is MNHNS, CDR2 SASEGT. V was clipped by 7 bases and J by 5 bases, with 14 bases between them. The CDR3 consists of 13 residues. CDR3 nucleotides: TGTGCCAGCACCACGACAGGTGTATATGGCTACACCTTC. Translated, it gives CASTTTGVYGYTF.

The sample holds a few counts of this clone. V and J are TRBV27 and TRBJ2-7; D not certain. The CDR3 is made up of 15 amino acids. From germline, CDR1 is MNHEY and CDR2 SMNVEV (reference sequence). The germline V and J ends were trimmed by 2 bases and 5 bases, with 16 bases remaining between them. CDR3 protein: CASSLGLGPVDEQYF. DNA for the CDR3: TGTGCCAGCAGTTTAGGTCTGGGCCCCGTGGACGAGCAGTACTTC.

The V call is TRBV7-3, the J call TRBJ2-3; 13 nucleotides match TRBD2. The CDR3 has 15 residues. The ends lost 5 bases at V and 10 bases at J; junction bases unmatched: 9. Germline assignment: CDR1 SGHTA and CDR2 FQGTGA. CDR3 in amino acids: CASSLTGTSGEAQYF. Here the CDR3 DNA reads TGTGCCAGCAGCCTCACCGGGACTAGCGGGGAAGCGCAGTATTTT.

The chain recombines TRBV5-6 with TRBJ2-3; 7 nucleotides line up with TRBD1. Unmatched junction bases numbered 7, after V lost 4 bases and J lost 2 bases. The germline gives CDR1 SGHDT, CDR2 YYEEEE. This CDR3 is built from 15 residues. The CDR3: CASSTRQGFTDTQYF. The DNA for the CDR3 is TGTGCCAGCAGCACCCGACAGGGATTCACAGATACGCAGTATTTT.

This chain connects TRBV10-3 to TRBJ2-2, with 7 positions matching TRBD1. CDR3 length: 13 amino acids. V shed 10 bases and J 8 bases; nucleotides not matched to a gene: 10. The V gene's germline CDR1 is ENHRY and CDR2 SYGVKD. The CDR3 DNA reads as TGTGCCACCCAGGGGACAGAACCGGGGGAGCTGTTTTTT. This translates into CATQGTEPGELFF.

This chain joins TRBV15 and TRBJ2-1; D perhaps matches TRBD2 (5 bases). Per germline, CDR1 LNHNV and CDR2 YYDKDF (reference sequence). V lost 5 bases and J 6 bases, leaving 8 bases between the germline ends. The CDR3 has 12 amino acids. The CDR3 DNA sequence: TGTGCCACCAGCCTTACTAGCAATGAGCAGTTCTTC. The encoded protein is CATSLTSNEQFF.

This sequence joins TRBV21-1 and TRBJ2-7; TRBD2, the D gene given by the table, was not confirmed from the DNA. TRBV21-1 is recorded as a pseudogene. CDR3 length: 18 amino acids. The DNA for the CDR3 is TGTGCCAGCAGCAACCTCCTGAGGCTAGCGGGGTCAACCTACGAGCAGTACTTC. It is translated as CASSNLLRLAGSTYEQYF.

The chain links TRBV2 to TRBJ1-4; no clear D. CDR1 SNHLY and CDR2 FYNNEI come from the germline V gene. The V end lost 7 bases, the J end lost 8 bases, and 17 bases lay between the germline ends. The CDR3 contains 14 residues. The CDR3 region is CASTTDTVWEKLFF. CDR3 bases: TGTGCCAGCACCACCGACACTGTCTGGGAAAAACTGTTTTTT.

This clone showed up just a few times. The rearrangement joins TRBV5-1 to TRBJ2-7; TRBD2 might be the D (6 bases). The CDR3 consists of 15 residues. CDR1 and CDR2 from the germline V gene are SGHRS and YFSETQ. The V gene lost 0 bases and the J gene lost 4 bases, with 14 bases spanning the gap. CDR3 coding DNA: TGCGCCAGCAGCTTGGCCGGACTGGGGGGATACGAGCAGTACTTC. Encoded protein: CASSLAGLGGYEQYF.

This chain connects TRBV28 to TRBJ2-7; D gene unclear. Germline V gene data show CDR1 as MDHEN and CDR2 as SYDVKM. The CDR3 has 12 amino acids. V was pared by 7 bases and J by 0 bases, with 7 bases between. The CDR3 here is CASIGASYEQYF. The CDR3 nucleotides are TGTGCCAGCATCGGAGCCTCCTACGAGCAGTACTTC.

The V gene is TRBV5-1, the J gene TRBJ1-1, with TRBD1 as a possible D gene (6 bases). Germline values: CDR1 SGHRS, CDR2 YFSETQ. The CDR3 covers 14 residues. V lost 4 bases to trimming and J lost 1 base, with 11 bases between them. As DNA, the CDR3 is TGCGCCAGCAGCCTACAGGGTAGGAACACTGAAGCTTTCTTT. Encoded protein: CASSLQGRNTEAFF.

This rearrangement joins TRBV4-3 to TRBJ2-7, with 10 nucleotides matching TRBD2. Germline CDR1 is LGHNA and CDR2 is YSLEER. The CDR3 runs to 17 residues. The V and J ends lost 0 bases and 4 bases, in that order; junction bases with no gene match: 9. CDR3 loop: CASSQDGSGRAYYEQYF. CDR3 DNA sequence: TGCGCCAGCAGCCAAGATGGCAGCGGGAGGGCCTATTACGAGCAGTACTTC.

The gene calls are TRBV7-9 and TRBJ2-2, with D maybe TRBD2 (5 bases). V dropped 1 base and J dropped 4 bases, with 16 bases sitting between them. This CDR3 has 17 amino acids. CDR1 is SEHNR and CDR2 is FQNEAQ in the germline V gene (reference sequence). The CDR3 protein is CASSLDYLAPLTGELFF. In DNA, the CDR3 is TGTGCCAGCAGCTTAGACTATTTAGCGCCACTCACCGGGGAGCTGTTTTTT. Looking up the rest from reference TRBV7-9 and TRBJ2-2 gives the full variable domain: DTGVSQNPRHKITKRGQNVTFRCDPISEHNRLYWYRQTLGQGPEFLTYFQNEAQLEKSRLLSDRFSAERPKGSFSTLEIQRTEQGDSAMYLCASSLDYLAPLTGELFFGEGSRLTVL.

The V gene is TRBV19, the J gene TRBJ2-1, with 9 bases matching TRBD2. The junction had 12 bases not matched to a gene; V was cut back by 5 bases and J by 4 bases. The CDR3 is 17 residues long. The V gene's germline CDR1 is LNHDA and CDR2 SQIVND (reference sequence). The CDR3 nucleotides read TGTGCCAGTAGTGACTTACCGGAAGCGGGAGGATACAATGAGCAGTTCTTC. As protein: CASSDLPEAGGYNEQFF.

This chain joins TRBV4-2 and TRBJ1-5, with TRBD1 matching 8 bases. The V segment lost 0 bases and the J segment 3 bases; nucleotides outside the gene matches: 7. Germline CDR1 reads LGHNA; CDR2 reads YNFKEQ. The CDR3 contains 17 residues. Here the CDR3 reads CASSQDANRGINQPQHF. As DNA, the CDR3 is TGTGCCAGCAGCCAAGATGCGAACAGGGGGATCAATCAGCCCCAGCATTTT.

The chain is built from TRBV7-9 and TRBJ2-7; 7 positions agree with TRBD2. Germline V gives CDR1 SEHNR, CDR2 FQNEAQ (reference sequence). The CDR3 has 14 residues. V shed 0 bases and J 3 bases; nucleotides not matched to a gene: 2. CDR3 sequence (DNA): TGTGCCAGCAGCTTAGCGGGGGACTACTACGAGCAGTACTTC. Translating gives CASSLAGDYYEQYF. Full variable domain (missing parts from reference TRBV7-9 and TRBJ2-7): DTGVSQNPRHKITKRGQNVTFRCDPISEHNRLYWYRQTLGQGPEFLTYFQNEAQLEKSRLLSDRFSAERPKGSFSTLEIQRTEQGDSAMYLCASSLAGDYYEQYFGPGTRLTVT.

The chain couples TRBV27 to TRBJ2-3; D uncertain. There are 12 residues in the CDR3. V lost 5 bases to trimming and J lost 9 bases, with 12 bases between them. Per the germline V gene, CDR1 is MNHEY and CDR2 is SMNVEV (reference sequence). CDR3 sequence: CASSDSRVTQYF. In nucleotides, the CDR3 is TGTGCCAGCAGTGATAGCCGGGTCACGCAGTATTTT.

The gene calls are TRBV19 and TRBJ2-7, with D possibly TRBD2 on 6 matching bases. Germline V gene lookup returns CDR1 LNHDA and CDR2 SQIVND (reference sequence). V lost 4 bases to trimming and J lost 6 bases, with 16 bases between them. This CDR3 comprises 14 residues. The CDR3 spells CASSTPGDFPEQYF. For the CDR3, the DNA is TGTGCCAGTAGTACCCCTGGGGACTTTCCCGAGCAGTACTTC.

V gene TRBV18 combines with J gene TRBJ2-7; 8 positions match TRBD2. The junction had 4 bases not matched to a gene; V was cut back by 5 bases and J by 1 base. The CDR3 sequence is 14 residues long. Germline loops: CDR1 KGHSH, CDR2 LQKENI. Written as DNA, the CDR3 is TGTGCCAGCTCATTCGGCGGGGGGTCCTACGAGCAGTACTTC. Its translation is CASSFGGGSYEQYF.

This clone has just one count. The chain couples TRBV6-5 to TRBJ1-1; TRBD1 is a possible D gene (5 bases). V lost 6 bases to trimming and J lost 3 bases, with 14 bases between them. Germline V CDR1 and CDR2: MNHEY, SVGAGI. CDR3 length equals 14 residues. CDR3 protein: CASSPAGRDTEAFF. The CDR3 nucleotides read TGTGCCAGCAGCCCCGCGGGGCGGGACACTGAAGCTTTCTTT.

The chain uses TRBV6-6 and TRBJ1-2; D is perhaps TRBD1 (5 bases). The V gene's germline CDR1 is MNHNY and CDR2 SVGAGI (reference sequence). The CDR3 runs to 12 residues. Trimming left V 6 bases short and J 5 bases short, with 10 bases between. CDR3 bases: TGTGCCAGCAGGGAAGACAGATATGGCTACACCTTC. As protein: CASREDRYGYTF.

This clone came up a few times. The chain recombines TRBV7-3 with TRBJ2-3; 14 nucleotides match TRBD2. The CDR3 is 16 residues long. V lost 4 bases, J lost 4 bases, and 4 bases stayed unmatched. The germline V gene encodes CDR1 SGHTA and CDR2 FQGTGA. CDR3 nucleotide sequence: TGTGCCAGCAGCTCGGGACTAGCGGGAGCTGCAGATACGCAGTATTTT. Residues: CASSSGLAGAADTQYF.

The V call is TRBV5-5, the J call TRBJ1-5; D remains ambiguous. CDR1 and CDR2 from the germline V gene are SGHKS and YYEKEE (reference sequence). The CDR3 runs 14 residues. Trimming pared 0 bases from V and 5 bases from J, leaving 9 bases between. The chain's CDR3 is CASSLGGRDQPQHF. The DNA of the CDR3 is TGTGCCAGCAGCTTGGGTGGGAGGGATCAGCCCCAGCATTTT.